Listed below are T cell receptor beta chains from one sample, sequenced in a study of T cells in Graves' hyperthyroidism and ophthalmopathy. TCRdb fed the multiplex PCR reads into MiXCR, producing one record per CDR3 protein. Of some 340,000 distinct CDR3 sequences listed, roughly 15% are singletons. Sequenced: blood. Source of these receptors: a woman between 40 and 55 years old with Graves' ophthalmopathy. Each CDR3 is given with its conserved first and last residue. Fields, in order: CDR3 length, clone size, D gene, V gene, J gene, CDR3 DNA, CDR3 protein. The D gene is left open where the match is weak. Expanded clones get a size class; other rows say once, few or many, or leave the size out.

len: 16
abundance: many
d_gene: -
v_gene: TRBV15
j_gene: TRBJ2-7
CDR3nt: TGTGCCACCAGCAGAGATGGGGCAGGGGTTGGGTACGAGCAGTACTTC
CDR3aa: CATSRDGAGVGYEQYF

len: 15
abundance: many
d_gene: -
v_gene: TRBV19
j_gene: TRBJ2-1
CDR3nt: TGTGCCAGTAACATACGGCTGGTCGGGGACAATGAGCAGTTCTTC
CDR3aa: CASNIRLVGDNEQFF

len: 15
abundance: many
d_gene: TRBD1
v_gene: TRBV20-1
j_gene: TRBJ1-1
CDR3nt: TGCAGTGCTAGAGTCTGGGGACAGGGAGATGCTGAAGCTTTCTTT
CDR3aa: CSARVWGQGDAEAFF

len: 14
abundance: -
d_gene: -
v_gene: TRBV4-1
j_gene: TRBJ2-3
CDR3nt: TGCGCCAGCAGCCAAGAATCCGAGGTAGATACGCAGTATTTT
CDR3aa: CASSQESEVDTQYF

len: 15
abundance: few
d_gene: -
v_gene: TRBV27
j_gene: TRBJ1-6
CDR3nt: TGTGCCAGCAGTTTATCTAGAGGAGGGAATTCACCCCTCCACTTT
CDR3aa: CASSLSRGGNSPLHF

len: 18
abundance: many
d_gene: -
v_gene: TRBV14
j_gene: TRBJ2-1
CDR3nt: TGTGCCAGCAGCCAATGGGATTCGGGGGTTAGCTCCTACAATGAGCAGTTCTTC
CDR3aa: CASSQWDSGVSSYNEQFF

len: 16
abundance: many
d_gene: TRBD1
v_gene: TRBV2
j_gene: TRBJ1-1
CDR3nt: TGTGCCAGCAGTGGGGACAGGGAAGTTGTCTCGGCTGAAGCTTTCTTT
CDR3aa: CASSGDREVVSAEAFF

len: 16
abundance: -
d_gene: TRBD2
v_gene: TRBV15
j_gene: TRBJ2-1
CDR3nt: TGTGCCACCAGCACCGGGACTAGCGGGGCCTACAATGAGCAGTTCTTC
CDR3aa: CATSTGTSGAYNEQFF

len: 13
abundance: few
d_gene: -
v_gene: TRBV6-5
j_gene: TRBJ1-2
CDR3nt: TGTGCCAGCAGTAACTCCGGGCCTAGGGGCTACACCTTC
CDR3aa: CASSNSGPRGYTF

len: 12
abundance: many
d_gene: -
v_gene: TRBV29-1
j_gene: TRBJ2-3
CDR3nt: TGCAGCGTAAGACAGGGCACAGATACGCAGTATTTT
CDR3aa: CSVRQGTDTQYF

len: 15
abundance: many
d_gene: -
v_gene: TRBV2
j_gene: TRBJ1-1
CDR3nt: TGTGCCAGCAGTGAATTGAGAGGACCACTCACTGAAGCTTTCTTT
CDR3aa: CASSELRGPLTEAFF

len: 14
abundance: -
d_gene: -
v_gene: TRBV7-2
j_gene: TRBJ1-5
CDR3nt: TGTGCCAGCAGCTTAGAACGGAGCAATCAGCCCCAGCATTTT
CDR3aa: CASSLERSNQPQHF

len: 15
abundance: many
d_gene: TRBD1
v_gene: TRBV10-3
j_gene: TRBJ1-1
CDR3nt: TGTGCCAGCCGTGAACAGGGGGCGGCGAACACTGAAGCTTTCTTT
CDR3aa: CASREQGAANTEAFF

len: 15
abundance: many
d_gene: TRBD2
v_gene: TRBV7-9
j_gene: TRBJ2-1
CDR3nt: TGTGCCAGCACCATCGGACTAGCTACCTACAATGAGCAGTTCTTC
CDR3aa: CASTIGLATYNEQFF

len: 15
abundance: many
d_gene: TRBD1
v_gene: TRBV7-9
j_gene: TRBJ2-7
CDR3nt: TGTGCCAGCAGCTTGGCGGGACAGGGTAACTACGAGCAGTACTTC
CDR3aa: CASSLAGQGNYEQYF

len: 13
abundance: many
d_gene: -
v_gene: TRBV6-4
j_gene: TRBJ2-6
CDR3nt: TGTGCCAGCGGCGGGTCTGGGGCCAACGTCCTGACTTTC
CDR3aa: CASGGSGANVLTF

len: 14
abundance: -
d_gene: TRBD2
v_gene: TRBV28
j_gene: TRBJ2-3
CDR3nt: TGTGCCAGCCTACTAGCGGGAGGCCCAGATACGCAGTATTTT
CDR3aa: CASLLAGGPDTQYF

len: 12
abundance: once
d_gene: -
v_gene: TRBV6-1
j_gene: TRBJ2-7
CDR3nt: TGTGCCAGCCACGGGAGTGACGACGAGCAGTACTTC
CDR3aa: CASHGSDDEQYF

len: 16
abundance: -
d_gene: TRBD1
v_gene: TRBV6-2/TRBV6-3
j_gene: TRBJ2-4
CDR3nt: TGTGCCAGCAACCCCCGGGACAGTGTAGCCAAAAACATTCAGTACTTC
CDR3aa: CASNPRDSVAKNIQYF

len: 14
abundance: many
d_gene: TRBD1
v_gene: TRBV24-1
j_gene: TRBJ1-5
CDR3nt: TGTGCCACCAGTGATACGGACAGGGGTCAGCCCCAGCATTTT
CDR3aa: CATSDTDRGQPQHF

len: 16
abundance: many
d_gene: TRBD1
v_gene: TRBV5-6
j_gene: TRBJ2-7
CDR3nt: TGTGCCAGCAGCCAGACAGGACAGGGGGCGACCTACGAGCAGTACTTC
CDR3aa: CASSQTGQGATYEQYF

len: 14
abundance: few
d_gene: TRBD1
v_gene: TRBV11-2
j_gene: TRBJ2-1
CDR3nt: TGTGCCAGCAGCCAGCGGGACAGGGGAAATGAGCAGTTCTTC
CDR3aa: CASSQRDRGNEQFF

len: 14
abundance: many
d_gene: TRBD2
v_gene: TRBV7-2
j_gene: TRBJ2-3
CDR3nt: TGTGCCAGCAGCTTAAAGCGGGGCCTCTATACGCAGTATTTT
CDR3aa: CASSLKRGLYTQYF

len: 16
abundance: -
d_gene: -
v_gene: TRBV7-8
j_gene: TRBJ2-4
CDR3nt: TGTGCCAGCAGCTTATTACAAGGGCAGGGAAAAAACATTCAGTACTTC
CDR3aa: CASSLLQGQGKNIQYF

len: 13
abundance: -
d_gene: -
v_gene: TRBV20-1
j_gene: TRBJ2-5
CDR3nt: TGCAGTGCTAGACCCCCCTGGGGAGAGACCCAGTACTTC
CDR3aa: CSARPPWGETQYF

len: 15
abundance: -
d_gene: -
v_gene: TRBV20-1
j_gene: TRBJ2-5
CDR3nt: TGCAGTGCTAGAGATCGAGTTATCCCCGAGGAGACCCAGTACTTC
CDR3aa: CSARDRVIPEETQYF

len: 14
abundance: many
d_gene: -
v_gene: TRBV6-1
j_gene: TRBJ1-6
CDR3nt: TGTGCCAGCAGTGAAGCGGCGGGTAATTCACCCCTCCACTTT
CDR3aa: CASSEAAGNSPLHF

len: 13
abundance: many
d_gene: -
v_gene: TRBV15
j_gene: TRBJ1-2
CDR3nt: TGTGCCACCAGCACCCAAGGGACCTATGGCTACACCTTC
CDR3aa: CATSTQGTYGYTF

len: 12
abundance: many
d_gene: -
v_gene: TRBV28
j_gene: TRBJ2-1
CDR3nt: TGTGCCAGCAGTCCCGCTTTGGATGAGCAGTTCTTC
CDR3aa: CASSPALDEQFF

len: 14
abundance: -
d_gene: -
v_gene: TRBV6-1
j_gene: TRBJ2-4
CDR3nt: TGTGCCAGCAGCCATCCCAACAATGAAAACATTCAGTACTTC
CDR3aa: CASSHPNNENIQYF

len: 17
abundance: -
d_gene: TRBD2
v_gene: TRBV9
j_gene: TRBJ2-3
CDR3nt: TGTGCCAGCAGCGTAGGCCCACCGGGACTAGCGACAGATACGCAGTATTTT
CDR3aa: CASSVGPPGLATDTQYF

len: 12
abundance: many
d_gene: -
v_gene: TRBV15
j_gene: TRBJ1-3
CDR3nt: TGTGCCACCAGCAGAGACGGGAACACCATATATTTT
CDR3aa: CATSRDGNTIYF

len: 14
abundance: few
d_gene: TRBD2
v_gene: TRBV6-5
j_gene: TRBJ2-7
CDR3nt: TGTGCCAGCAGTTACGTACTAGCGGGAGGGGAGCAGTACTTC
CDR3aa: CASSYVLAGGEQYF

len: 14
abundance: few
d_gene: -
v_gene: TRBV12-3/TRBV12-4
j_gene: TRBJ2-2
CDR3nt: TGTGCCAGCAGTGCTCAGGGGTACACCGGGGAGCTGTTTTTT
CDR3aa: CASSAQGYTGELFF

len: 13
abundance: many
d_gene: -
v_gene: TRBV2
j_gene: TRBJ2-1
CDR3nt: TGTGCCAGCAGCAGGGACGGCAACAATGAGCAGTTCTTC
CDR3aa: CASSRDGNNEQFF

len: 14
abundance: many
d_gene: TRBD1
v_gene: TRBV15
j_gene: TRBJ1-2
CDR3nt: TGTGCCACCAGCAGAGAGACAGGGGACTATGGCTACACCTTC
CDR3aa: CATSRETGDYGYTF

len: 12
abundance: many
d_gene: TRBD1
v_gene: TRBV29-1
j_gene: TRBJ1-5
CDR3nt: TGCAGCGCGGGACAGGGCAATCAGCCCCAGCATTTT
CDR3aa: CSAGQGNQPQHF

len: 14
abundance: many
d_gene: -
v_gene: TRBV3-1
j_gene: TRBJ2-3
CDR3nt: TGTGCCAGCACCGTTAGTCCTAGCACAGATACGCAGTATTTT
CDR3aa: CASTVSPSTDTQYF

len: 14
abundance: few
d_gene: TRBD1
v_gene: TRBV6-1
j_gene: TRBJ2-7
CDR3nt: TGTGCCAGCAAACCGACAGGGGGTCTTTACGAGCAGTACTTC
CDR3aa: CASKPTGGLYEQYF

len: 11
abundance: many
d_gene: -
v_gene: TRBV2
j_gene: TRBJ2-1
CDR3nt: TGTGCCAGCAGAGAACACAATGAGCAGTTCTTC
CDR3aa: CASREHNEQFF

len: 15
abundance: -
d_gene: -
v_gene: TRBV9
j_gene: TRBJ2-1
CDR3nt: TGTGCCGGCAGCGTAGTGGGAGGTATGGTGGATGAGCAGTTCTTC
CDR3aa: CAGSVVGGMVDEQFF

len: 13
abundance: many
d_gene: -
v_gene: TRBV7-2
j_gene: TRBJ2-7
CDR3nt: TGTGCCAGCAGCCCTATTTCAGAGTACGAGCAGTACTTC
CDR3aa: CASSPISEYEQYF

len: 13
abundance: few
d_gene: -
v_gene: TRBV18
j_gene: TRBJ1-1
CDR3nt: TGTGCCAGCTCACCACCGGGCCACCCTGAAGCTTTCTTT
CDR3aa: CASSPPGHPEAFF

len: 13
abundance: many
d_gene: -
v_gene: TRBV2
j_gene: TRBJ2-7
CDR3nt: TGTGCCAGCAGACAGACAGATACCTACGAGCAGTACTTC
CDR3aa: CASRQTDTYEQYF

len: 13
abundance: many
d_gene: -
v_gene: TRBV11-2
j_gene: TRBJ1-4
CDR3nt: TGTGCCAGCAGCTTAGATGTCCCCGTAAAACTGTTTTTT
CDR3aa: CASSLDVPVKLFF

len: 14
abundance: many
d_gene: TRBD2
v_gene: TRBV2
j_gene: TRBJ2-3
CDR3nt: TGTGCCAGCAGGGAGGGACTAGCTCGAGATACGCAGTATTTT
CDR3aa: CASREGLARDTQYF

len: 21
abundance: few
d_gene: -
v_gene: TRBV24-1
j_gene: TRBJ1-6
CDR3nt: TGTGCCACCCCATTGCATTGCACCGGGGTCTCGAGGGCAGGGGATGAATCACCCCTCCACTTT
CDR3aa: CATPLHCTGVSRAGDESPLHF

len: 14
abundance: few
d_gene: -
v_gene: TRBV20-1
j_gene: TRBJ2-7
CDR3nt: TGCAGTGCTACCGCGGGGGCCTCCTCCTACGAGCAGTACTTC
CDR3aa: CSATAGASSYEQYF

len: 15
abundance: few
d_gene: TRBD1
v_gene: TRBV19
j_gene: TRBJ1-1
CDR3nt: TGTGCCAGTCGGGACAGGGGGCTGGTCGAAACTGAAGCTTTCTTT
CDR3aa: CASRDRGLVETEAFF

len: 14
abundance: many
d_gene: TRBD2
v_gene: TRBV28
j_gene: TRBJ2-7
CDR3nt: TGTGCCAGCAGTTATACGGGGGGATCATACGAGCAGTACTTC
CDR3aa: CASSYTGGSYEQYF